In its sample, the clone carrying this TCR beta chain was seen many times. Relative to the germline gene, one junction end is altered; a read error may explain this. There are 16 residues in the CDR3. From germline, CDR1 is SSHAT and CDR2 FNYEAQ (reference sequence). This record belongs to a study of Graves' ophthalmopathy and Graves' hyperthyroidism. Transcripts of RNA were the source for amplifying TCR beta CDR3 regions. First-round RT-PCR relied on HTBI primers, and a second-round multiplex PCR came next. TCRdb reprocessed the multiplex PCR reads with MiXCR, giving one entry per CDR3 protein. The table has hundreds of thousands of distinct CDR3 sequences, around 14% seen once.

The TCR sequence derives from a woman aged 30 to 39 with Graves' ophthalmopathy. V usage is TRBV7-7 and J usage is TRBJ2-5, with 12 nucleotides matching TRBD1. The sequenced material came from blood. The CDR3 sequence: CASRALPGQGAETQYF. CDR3 DNA: TGTGCTAGCAGGGCTCTACCGGGACAGGGGGCAGAGACCCAGTACTTC.